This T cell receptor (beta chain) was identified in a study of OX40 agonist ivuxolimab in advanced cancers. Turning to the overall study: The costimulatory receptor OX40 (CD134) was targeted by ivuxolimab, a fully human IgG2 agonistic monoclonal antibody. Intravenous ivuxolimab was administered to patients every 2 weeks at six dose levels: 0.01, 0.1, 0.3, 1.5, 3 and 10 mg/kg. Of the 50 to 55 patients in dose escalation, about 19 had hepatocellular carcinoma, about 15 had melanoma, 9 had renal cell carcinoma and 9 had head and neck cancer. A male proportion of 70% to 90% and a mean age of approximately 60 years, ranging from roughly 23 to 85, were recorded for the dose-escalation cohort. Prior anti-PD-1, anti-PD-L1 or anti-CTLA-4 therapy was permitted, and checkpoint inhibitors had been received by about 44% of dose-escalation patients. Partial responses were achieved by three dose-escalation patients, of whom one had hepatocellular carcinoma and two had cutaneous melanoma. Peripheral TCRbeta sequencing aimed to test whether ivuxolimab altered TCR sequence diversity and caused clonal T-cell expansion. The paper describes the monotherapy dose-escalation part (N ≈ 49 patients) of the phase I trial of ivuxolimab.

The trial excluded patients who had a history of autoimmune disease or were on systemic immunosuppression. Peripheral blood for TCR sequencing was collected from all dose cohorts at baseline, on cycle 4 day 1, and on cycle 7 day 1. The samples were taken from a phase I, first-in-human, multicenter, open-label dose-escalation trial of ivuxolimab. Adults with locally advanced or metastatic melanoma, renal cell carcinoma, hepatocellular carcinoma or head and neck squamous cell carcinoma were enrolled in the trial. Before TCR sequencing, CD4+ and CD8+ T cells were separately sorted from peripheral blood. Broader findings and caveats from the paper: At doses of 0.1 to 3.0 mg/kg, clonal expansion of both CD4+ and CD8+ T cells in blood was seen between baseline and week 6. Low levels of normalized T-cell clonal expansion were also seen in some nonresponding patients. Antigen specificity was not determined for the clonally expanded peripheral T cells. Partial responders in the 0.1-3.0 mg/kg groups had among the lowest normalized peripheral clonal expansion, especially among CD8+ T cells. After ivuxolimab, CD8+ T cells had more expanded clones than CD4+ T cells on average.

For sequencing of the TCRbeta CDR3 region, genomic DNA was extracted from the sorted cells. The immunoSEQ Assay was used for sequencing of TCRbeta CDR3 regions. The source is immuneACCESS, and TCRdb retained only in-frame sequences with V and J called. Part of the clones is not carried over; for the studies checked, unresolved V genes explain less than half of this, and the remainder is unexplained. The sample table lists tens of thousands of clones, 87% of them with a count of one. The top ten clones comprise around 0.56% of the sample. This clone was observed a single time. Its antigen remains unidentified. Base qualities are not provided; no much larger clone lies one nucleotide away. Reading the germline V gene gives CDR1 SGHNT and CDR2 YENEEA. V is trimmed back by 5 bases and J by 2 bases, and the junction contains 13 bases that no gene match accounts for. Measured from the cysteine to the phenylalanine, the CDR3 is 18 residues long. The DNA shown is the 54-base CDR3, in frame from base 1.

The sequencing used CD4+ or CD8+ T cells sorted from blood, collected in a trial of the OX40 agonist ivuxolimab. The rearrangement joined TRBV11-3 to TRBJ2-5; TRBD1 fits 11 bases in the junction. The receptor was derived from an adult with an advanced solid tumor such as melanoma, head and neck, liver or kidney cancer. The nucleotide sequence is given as TGTGCCAGCAGCACCCGGACAGGGGGCGAAACCCGACAAGAGACCCAGTACTTC. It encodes CASSTRTGGETRQETQYF.